The rows below give T cell receptor beta chains drawn from one sample of a study of brain metastases from non-small cell lung cancer. TCRdb's table, derived via immunoSEQ multiplex PCR, lists solely in-frame clones and lacks some. The sample shows 3,500 to 4,500 clones, 70% to 90% of them seen only once. The sequenced sample was primary lung tumor tissue. All receptors derive from a donor at least 40 years old with non-small cell lung cancer. Both conserved end residues are part of each CDR3. The order of the fields is D gene, V gene, clone size, J gene, CDR3 protein, CDR3 DNA. The D gene is left open where the match is weak. Some rows mark clone size as missing; the rest say once, few, many or name a class of expanded clone.

.	TRBV6-5	.	TRBJ1-2	CASSQGNYGYTF	TGTGCCAGCTCTCAGGGGAACTATGGCTACACCTTT
.	TRBV2	.	TRBJ1-6	CASSEGNRPLHF	TGTGCCAGCAGTGAAGGCAACAGACCCCTCCACTTT
TRBD2	TRBV28	once	TRBJ2-2	CASRTLSSGRTGELFF	TGTGCCAGCAGAACTCTATCTAGCGGGAGGACCGGGGAGCTGTTTTTT
.	TRBV5-1	.	TRBJ1-6	CASSLVARDWGNSPLHF	TGCGCCAGCAGCTTGGTTGCCAGAGACTGGGGGAATTCACCCCTCCACTTT
TRBD1	TRBV15	.	TRBJ1-2	CATSLRDSYGYTF	TGTGCCACCAGCCTCCGGGACAGCTATGGCTACACCTTC
TRBD1	TRBV5-5	few	TRBJ1-2	CASSFEDRGNYGYTF	TGTGCCAGCAGCTTTGAGGACAGGGGGAACTATGGCTACACCTTC
TRBD1	TRBV7-9	.	TRBJ1-5	CASSLGQFQPQHF	TGTGCCAGCAGCTTGGGACAGTTTCAGCCCCAGCATTTT
.	TRBV2	.	TRBJ2-5	CASSNRGGKTQYF	TGTGCCAGCAGCAACAGGGGAGGAAAGACCCAGTACTTC
TRBD2	TRBV6-1	.	TRBJ2-3	CASSELAGGSTDTQYF	TGTGCCAGCAGTGAACTAGCGGGGGGTAGCACAGATACGCAGTATTTT
.	TRBV2	.	TRBJ1-4	CASISQSGRMFF	TGTGCCAGCATCTCTCAGAGCGGCAGAATGTTTTTT
TRBD1	TRBV6-5	.	TRBJ1-2	CASSRDRGVGYTF	TGTGCCAGCAGTCGGGACAGGGGGGTTGGCTACACCTTC
.	TRBV13	.	TRBJ1-1	CASSIQPYPEAFF	TGTGCCAGCAGCATACAACCGTACCCTGAAGCTTTCTTT
TRBD1	TRBV29-1	.	TRBJ2-7	CSVAVTGGTYEQYF	TGCAGCGTTGCAGTTACAGGGGGTACCTACGAGCAGTACTTC
.	TRBV9	.	TRBJ1-1	CASSVVQGSTEAFF	TGTGCCAGCAGCGTAGTGCAGGGGAGCACTGAAGCTTTCTTT
.	TRBV6-5	.	TRBJ1-1	CASSYRGGSAEAFF	TGTGCCAGCAGTTACCGGGGCGGGTCTGCTGAAGCTTTCTTT
.	TRBV6-1	.	TRBJ2-5	CASSETIERSTQYF	TGTGCCAGCAGTGAAACGATAGAAAGGTCGACCCAGTACTTC
.	TRBV21-1	few	TRBJ2-2	CASSLRGGEHGELFF	TGTGCCAGCAGCTTAAGAGGGGGGGAACACGGGGAGCTGTTTTTT
.	TRBV5-1	.	TRBJ2-5	CASSLGQGPGETQYF	TGCGCCAGCAGCTTGGGGCAGGGGCCCGGGGAGACCCAGTACTTC
.	TRBV10-3	.	TRBJ2-7	CAMGASGNYEQYF	TGTGCCATGGGGGCTAGCGGTAACTACGAGCAGTACTTC
.	TRBV7-3	.	TRBJ2-2	CASSLMRGAGELFF	TGTGCCAGCAGCTTAATGCGGGGTGCCGGGGAGCTGTTTTTT
.	TRBV20-1	once	TRBJ1-1	CSAGQNTEAFF	TGCAGTGCTGGTCAGAACACTGAAGCTTTCTTT
.	TRBV10-2	.	TRBJ1-1	CASSPWTENTEAFF	TGCGCCAGCAGCCCTTGGACGGAGAACACTGAAGCTTTCTTT
.	TRBV12-3/TRBV12-4	.	TRBJ2-3	CASSLQDTQYF	TGTGCCAGCAGTTTACAGGATACGCAGTATTTT
.	TRBV6-1	.	TRBJ2-5	CASSETQKTQYF	TGTGCCAGCAGTGAAACGCAGAAGACCCAGTACTTC
TRBD1	TRBV27	.	TRBJ1-1	CASSLSPGQLMNTEAFF	TGTGCCAGCAGCCTGTCACCGGGACAGCTCATGAACACTGAAGCTTTCTTT
.	TRBV5-5	.	TRBJ2-1	CASSYTWTGSSYNEQFF	TGTGCCAGCAGCTATACATGGACGGGCAGCTCCTACAATGAGCAGTTCTTC
TRBD1	TRBV10-3	.	TRBJ2-7	CAVLDRTGIEQYF	TGTGCCGTCCTTGACAGGACAGGTATTGAGCAGTACTTC
.	TRBV7-9	.	TRBJ1-2	CASSPTGYGYTF	TGTGCCAGCAGCCCTACGGGATATGGCTACACCTTT
.	TRBV3-1/TRBV3-2	.	TRBJ2-3	CASSQAIRDTQYF	TGTGCCAGCAGCCAAGCAATAAGGGATACGCAGTATTTT
.	TRBV28	.	TRBJ2-7	CASSSMTGSYKQYF	TGTGCCAGCAGTTCCATGACAGGCTCCTACAAGCAGTACTTC
TRBD1	TRBV2	.	TRBJ1-1	CASSLTGERDTEAFF	TGTGCCAGCAGTCTTACAGGGGAGCGTGACACTGAAGCTTTCTTT
.	TRBV6-5	.	TRBJ2-5	CASSSPTGLQETQYF	TGTGCCAGCAGTTCGCCGACAGGACTCCAAGAGACCCAGTACTTC
TRBD1	TRBV19	few	TRBJ1-4	CASSPLQGAREKLFF	TGTGCCAGTAGTCCCTTACAGGGGGCTAGAGAAAAACTGTTTTTT
.	TRBV24-1	.	TRBJ1-6	CATSPPRKGNSPLHF	TGTGCCACCAGTCCCCCGCGCAAGGGGAATTCACCCCTCCACTTT
.	TRBV7-9	.	TRBJ1-4	CASSLQGHEKLFF	TGTGCCAGCAGCTTACAGGGTCACGAAAAACTGTTTTTT
.	TRBV5-4	.	TRBJ2-5	CASSFSGAPQETQYF	TGTGCCAGCAGCTTTTCGGGGGCCCCCCAAGAGACCCAGTACTTC
.	TRBV7-9	.	TRBJ2-7	CASSKRDSQSEQYF	TGTGCCAGCAGCAAAAGGGACTCCCAAAGCGAGCAGTACTTC
.	TRBV30	.	TRBJ2-7	CAAARDAGSYEQYF	TGTGCCGCCGCTCGGGACGCCGGTTCCTACGAGCAGTACTTC
.	TRBV7-9	once	TRBJ2-1	CASSLAFRGRRGSEQFF	TGTGCCAGCAGCTTAGCATTCAGGGGCCGCAGAGGGAGTGAGCAGTTCTTC
.	TRBV14	.	TRBJ1-6	CASSHATGTASGSPLHF	TGTGCCAGCAGCCACGCAACAGGGACTGCCTCGGGGTCGCCCCTCCACTTT
.	TRBV6-6	.	TRBJ2-1	CASSYFRANNEQFF	TGTGCCAGCAGTTACTTCCGGGCTAACAATGAGCAGTTCTTC
.	TRBV10-3	few	TRBJ1-1	CAINTPGATEAFF	TGTGCCATCAACACTCCGGGAGCCACTGAAGCTTTCTTT
.	TRBV7-8	.	TRBJ2-2	CASSPGGTWELFF	TGTGCCAGCAGTCCAGGGGGGACGTGGGAGCTGTTTTTT
.	TRBV3-1/TRBV3-2	.	TRBJ2-4	CASSRGVSTMGVGKNIQYF	TGTGCCAGTAGCCGAGGGGTTTCCACCATGGGTGTTGGCAAAAACATTCAGTACTTC
TRBD2	TRBV28	.	TRBJ2-3	CASSLLAGGGDTQYF	TGTGCCAGCAGTTTACTAGCGGGGGGTGGAGATACGCAGTATTTT
.	TRBV7-2	.	TRBJ1-3	CASSFTDFSGNTIYF	TGTGCCAGCAGCTTCACAGATTTCTCTGGAAACACCATATATTTT
.	TRBV6-6	.	TRBJ2-5	CASSYAGGANQETQYF	TGTGCCAGCAGTTACGCCGGCGGGGCGAACCAAGAGACCCAGTACTTC
.	TRBV3-1/TRBV3-2	.	TRBJ2-7	CASSQEDWVEIPHEQYF	TGTGCCAGCAGCCAGGAAGATTGGGTAGAAATCCCCCACGAGCAGTACTTC
.	TRBV10-3	.	TRBJ1-2	CAISGQSQYSYTF	TGTGCCATCAGTGGACAGAGCCAATATAGCTACACCTTC
.	TRBV30	.	TRBJ1-6	CAWSAEVRSPLHF	TGTGCCTGGAGTGCGGAAGTCAGGTCACCCCTCCACTTT
.	TRBV19	.	TRBJ1-3	CASSLQLGFSGNTIYF	TGTGCCAGTAGTCTACAACTGGGTTTCTCTGGAAACACCATATATTTT
.	TRBV14	.	TRBJ1-2	CASSHAGSYGYTF	TGTGCCAGCAGCCACGCAGGTAGCTATGGCTACACCTTC
TRBD1	TRBV5-1	.	TRBJ2-7	CASSSRDSEQYF	TGCGCCAGCAGCTCCAGGGACAGCGAGCAGTACTTC
TRBD1	TRBV5-1	.	TRBJ2-6	CASRGTVGANVLTF	TGCGCCAGCAGAGGGACAGTTGGGGCCAACGTCCTGACTTTC